What follows are 14 T cell receptor beta chains derived from one specimen sequenced in a study of identifying expanded T cells in peripheral blood. The data were produced by immunoSEQ multiplex PCR, yet TCRdb's version contains in-frame clones alone and is incomplete. Of around 120,000 clones listed, approximately 90% were seen once; the top ten hold less than 20%. The sequenced sample was blood. The origin of the receptors is a person between 18 and 75 years old in good health.

V usage is TRBV4-3 and J usage is TRBJ1-2; 8 bases fit TRBD1. The CDR3 covers 13 residues. Per the germline V gene, CDR1 is LGHNA and CDR2 is YSLEER. After removal of 2 bases from V and 4 bases from J, the junction contained 0 bases not matched to a gene. The CDR3: CASSQTGGYGYTF. CDR3 in DNA: TGCGCCAGCAGCCAAACAGGGGGCTATGGCTACACCTTC.

As to this clone: The same CDR3 can be traced to other DNA sequences in this sample. The CDR3 region is CASSEGGNYGYTF. CDR3 bases: TGTGCCAGCAGTGAAGGGGGGAACTATGGCTACACCTTC. The chain employs TRBV2 and TRBJ1-2, with D maybe TRBD1 (5 bases). Trimming pared 1 base from V and 2 bases from J, leaving 5 bases between. Per germline, CDR1 SNHLY and CDR2 FYNNEI. The CDR3 extends over 13 amino acids. Using reference TRBV2 and TRBJ1-2 for the parts outside the CDR3, the full variable domain is EPEVTQTPSHQVTQMGQEVILRCVPISNHLYFYWYRQILGQKVEFLVSFYNNEISEKSEIFDDQFSVERPDGSNFTLKIRSTKLEDSAMYFCASSEGGNYGYTFGSGTRLTVV.

The gene calls are TRBV30 and TRBJ1-1, with D possibly being TRBD1 (6 bases). CDR1 and CDR2 from the germline V gene are GTSNPN and SVGIG (reference sequence). The CDR3 covers 11 residues. V shed 4 bases and J shed 5 bases, with 8 bases lying between them. DNA of the CDR3: TGTGCCTGGACCACAGGGACTGAAGCTTTCTTT. Translating it yields CAWTTGTEAFF. The full variable domain, in which reference TRBV30 and TRBJ1-1 provide the parts outside the CDR3, is SQTIHQWPATLVQPVGSPLSLECTVEGTSNPNLYWYRQAAGRGLQLLFYSVGIGQISSEVPQNLSASRPQDRQFILSSKKLLLSDSGFYLCAWTTGTEAFFGQGTRLTVV.

The chain joins TRBV2 to TRBJ1-3; D is unclear. CDR3 length equals 12 residues. Germline loops: CDR1 SNHLY, CDR2 FYNNEI. Trimming removed 6 bases at V and 2 bases at J, with 5 bases between. CDR3 region: CASRTTGNTIYF. The CDR3 coding sequence is TGTGCCAGCAGAACGACTGGAAACACCATATATTTT. Full variable domain (outside the CDR3, taken from reference TRBV2 and TRBJ1-3): EPEVTQTPSHQVTQMGQEVILRCVPISNHLYFYWYRQILGQKVEFLVSFYNNEISEKSEIFDDQFSVERPDGSNFTLKIRSTKLEDSAMYFCASRTTGNTIYFGEGSWLTVV.

The CDR3 spells CASSLPGTSYEQYF. CDR3 DNA: TGTGCCAGCAGTTTACCAGGGACCTCCTACGAGCAGTACTTC. The chain joins TRBV28 to TRBJ2-7; perhaps D is TRBD1 or TRBD2 (5 bases each). Germline CDR1 and CDR2: MDHEN and SYDVKM. Between the trimmed V and J ends, which lost 2 bases and 0 bases, there was a span of 8 bases. The CDR3 extends over 14 amino acids.

The chain employs TRBV28 and TRBJ2-3; possible D gene TRBD2, 5 bases. In germline, CDR1 is MDHEN, CDR2 SYDVKM. The germline V and J ends were trimmed by 3 bases and 0 bases, with 10 bases remaining between them. The CDR3 extends over 15 amino acids. The CDR3 region has the DNA TGTGCCAGCAGTTTTTTGGGAGAAAGCACAGATACGCAGTATTTT. It is translated as CASSFLGESTDTQYF. Supplemented by reference TRBV28 and TRBJ2-3, the full variable domain reads DVKVTQSSRYLVKRTGEKVFLECVQDMDHENMFWYRQDPGLGLRLIYFSYDVKMKEKGDIPEGYSVSREKKERFSLILESASTNQTSMYLCASSFLGESTDTQYFGPGTRLTVL.

The chain is built from TRBV5-5 and TRBJ2-5; D is undetermined. Trimming left V 2 bases short and J 1 base short, with 12 bases between. The CDR3 runs to 15 residues. Germline V gene lookup returns CDR1 SGHKS and CDR2 YYEKEE (reference sequence). This CDR3 reads CASSFGLPFQETQYF. The CDR3 region has the DNA TGTGCCAGCAGCTTTGGTTTACCCTTCCAAGAGACCCAGTACTTC.

V usage is TRBV28 and J usage is TRBJ1-1; a possible D gene is TRBD1 (6 bases). The CDR3 loop spans 14 amino acids. Trimming removed 2 bases at V and 1 base at J, with 8 bases between. CDR1 is MDHEN, CDR2 SYDVKM, per germline. The chain's CDR3 is CASSLTRGNTEAFF. For the CDR3, the DNA is TGTGCCAGCAGTTTAACCAGGGGGAACACTGAAGCTTTCTTT.

The chain uses TRBV7-2 and TRBJ2-3; 9 nucleotides match TRBD1. Germline CDR1 SGHTA, CDR2 FQGNSA. The V and J ends lost 1 base and 3 bases, in that order; junction bases with no gene match: 8. CDR3 length: 17 residues. The CDR3: CASSLVQGADGTDTQYF. In DNA form, the CDR3 reads TGTGCCAGCAGCTTAGTACAGGGGGCGGATGGGACAGATACGCAGTATTTT.

This chain joins TRBV6-5 and TRBJ1-2, with D uncertain. The V and J ends lost 5 bases and 3 bases respectively, with 10 bases between them. The CDR3 has 13 residues. Germline CDR1 MNHEY, CDR2 SVGAGI. The CDR3 bases are TGTGCCAGCAGTCGCGGACCCGACTATGGCTACACCTTC. Translation gives CASSRGPDYGYTF.

The genes are TRBV13 and TRBJ2-2; 12 bases are shared with TRBD2. J lost 4 bases, V lost 0 bases, and 3 bases had no gene match. Germline V gene lookup returns CDR1 PRHDT and CDR2 FYEKMQ (reference sequence). The CDR3 contains 17 residues. The CDR3 reads CASSLGLAGGPTGELFF. As DNA, the CDR3 is TGTGCCAGCAGCTTAGGCCTAGCGGGGGGGCCCACCGGGGAGCTGTTTTTT.

This clone appeared once. The rearrangement uses TRBV11-2 and TRBJ2-5, with TRBD1 as a possible D gene (6 bases). The CDR3 is made up of 13 amino acids. Trimming pared 6 bases from V and 2 bases from J, leaving 10 bases between. Looked up from germline, CDR1 is SGHAT and CDR2 is FQNNGV. In DNA, the CDR3 is TGTGCCAGCAGTAAGGGGGAACAAGAGACCCAGTACTTC. It specifies CASSKGEQETQYF.

The chain joins TRBV19 to TRBJ2-1; D is perhaps TRBD1 or TRBD2 (6 bases each). This CDR3 has 15 amino acids. Trimming shortened V by 3 bases and J by 7 bases, and 16 bases separated the two germline ends. CDR1 and CDR2 (germline): LNHDA, SQIVND (reference sequence). CDR3 sequence: CASSIYGGPGNEQFF. CDR3 nucleotides: TGTGCCAGTAGTATTTATGGGGGGCCGGGGAATGAGCAGTTCTTC.

The chain couples TRBV18 to TRBJ2-6; D gene unclear. The CDR3 totals 17 residues. The V end was cut by 3 bases, the J end by 1 base, with 13 bases between. CDR1 is KGHSH and CDR2 is LQKENI in the germline V gene. The CDR3 nucleotides are TGTGCCAGCTCACCTAGGATAGACGCGTCTGGGGCCAACGTCCTGACTTTC. Translation: CASSPRIDASGANVLTF.